The clone carrying this TCR beta chain occurred a few times. The antigen remains unidentified. Libraries were prepared by immunoSEQ multiplex PCR; TCRdb keeps only in-frame clonotypes and omits some of them. The sample has about 59,000 clones, more than 65% seen once; the top ten hold about 20%. V was cut by 6 bases and J by 8 bases, with 13 bases left in between. CDR1 is SGHAT, CDR2 FQDESV, per germline (reference sequence). The CDR3 loop spans 12 amino acids. These data belong to a study of T cell responses to AZD1222 COVID-19 vaccine. Study observations and caveats: Possibly, clonal diversity was underestimated; donors were largely white British and included more females. Epitopes outside B.1.351 and B.1.1.7 mutated regions reportedly drew nearly half of spike TCRs.

The specimen was peripheral blood, collected on day 0 of AZD1222 vaccination. The clonotype comes from an adult in good health. The chain carries TRBV11-1 and TRBJ1-1, with D unresolved. CDR3 sequence (DNA): TGTGCCAGCAGGCTCAGAGAAACAGAAGCTTTCTTT. Translated: CASRLRETEAFF.